What follows are 27 T cell receptor beta chains derived from one specimen sequenced in a study of patients and donors after allogeneic stem cell transplantation. TCRdb processed the RT-PCR reads anew with MiXCR; each CDR3 protein has one entry. Seen here are about 230,000 distinct CDR3 sequences, around an eighth observed once, and the top ten hold 11%. Sequencing input: blood, either unsorted or a sorted T cell fraction (not recorded which). These receptors all come from a human donor who was either an allogeneic HSCT recipient or a stem cell or donor lymphocyte infusion donor (not recorded which). It is not recorded whose cells these are; they may come from a transplant donor.

This clonotype has a count of ten or more. The chain couples TRBV12-3 or TRBV12-4 to TRBJ2-3; TRBD2 might be the D (6 bases). The ends were cut back, 9 bases at V and 0 bases at J, with 13 bases in the middle. CDR3 length: 14 amino acids. The CDR3 sequence is CASGTAASTDTQYF. CDR3 coding DNA: TGTGCCAGTGGGACTGCCGCTAGCACAGATACGCAGTATTTT.

This clonotype was seen only a few times. The chain links TRBV12-3 or TRBV12-4 to TRBJ1-1, with D unclear. There are 16 residues in the CDR3. The V end was cut by 5 bases, the J end by 0 bases, with 16 bases between. CDR3 residues: CASSTGLFRLNTEAFF. CDR3 in DNA: TGTGCCAGCAGTACCGGGTTATTTAGGCTGAACACTGAAGCTTTCTTT.

The sample holds a few counts of this clonotype. The V and J genes are TRBV5-1 and TRBJ2-3; D ambiguous. Germline V lookup: CDR1 SGHRS, CDR2 YFSETQ. There are 15 residues in the CDR3. V lost 4 bases and J lost 1, with 13 bases in between. CDR3 coding DNA: TGCGCCAGCAGCCTTCGGCCCAGTGGCACAGATACGCAGTATTTT. This translates into CASSLRPSGTDTQYF.

The rearrangement links TRBV19 to TRBJ1-1; the D gene is possibly TRBD1 (5 bases). V was trimmed by 5 bases and J by 4 bases, leaving 26 bases between them. This CDR3 region has 18 residues. The V gene's germline CDR1 is LNHDA and CDR2 SQIVND (reference sequence). This chain's CDR3 is CASSARGRDLMRITEAFF. The CDR3 nucleotides are TGTGCCAGTAGTGCCCGAGGCCGGGACTTAATGAGGATCACTGAAGCTTTCTTT.

This clonotype was seen a handful of times. The chain combines TRBV14 with TRBJ2-7; TRBD1 might be the D (5 bases). This CDR3 spans 13 amino acids. Per the germline V gene, CDR1 is SGHDN and CDR2 is FVKESK. The germline V and J ends were trimmed by 1 base and 6 bases, with 10 bases remaining between them. As DNA, the CDR3 is TGTGCCAGCAGCCAAGGTTTAACAGGCGAGCAGTACTTC. Protein sequence: CASSQGLTGEQYF.

This clonotype has at least ten counts. The rearrangement uses TRBV4-2 and TRBJ2-3; TRBD2 aligns across 11 bases. Germline CDR1 LGHNA, CDR2 YNFKEQ. The CDR3 spans 15 residues. Trimming took 1 base from V and 4 from J; bases not matched to a gene: 1. The DNA of the CDR3 is TGTGCCAGCAGCCAAGCTAGCGGGGGGTCAGATACGCAGTATTTT. Amino acids: CASSQASGGSDTQYF.

This clonotype showed up just a few times. V gene TRBV12-3 or TRBV12-4 combines with J gene TRBJ2-1; the D is unclear. V was cut by 5 bases and J by 3 bases, with 23 bases left in between. The CDR3 contains 18 residues. The CDR3 spells CASSPEDRYNTYYNEQFF. The DNA for the CDR3 is TGTGCCAGCAGTCCAGAGGACCGATATAATACATACTACAATGAGCAGTTCTTC.

The chain uses TRBV6-5 and TRBJ2-3; 9 nucleotides agree with TRBD1. CDR1 and CDR2 from the germline V gene are MNHEY and SVGAGI. The V segment lost 6 bases and the J segment 5 bases; nucleotides outside the gene matches: 6. The CDR3 has 14 residues. CDR3 DNA sequence: TGTGCCAGCAGCTACAGGGGGCGGCAAGATACGCAGTATTTT. Its protein is CASSYRGRQDTQYF.

This clonotype was seen more than once but under ten times. The V and J genes are TRBV20-1 and TRBJ2-3; D remains ambiguous. V lost 0 bases, J lost 5 bases, and 18 bases lay in between. The CDR3 spans 16 residues. The germline V gene has CDR1 DFQATT and CDR2 SNEGSKA (reference sequence). This CDR3 is CSARDPVRPSGDTQYF. The CDR3, as DNA: TGCAGTGCTAGAGATCCTGTTCGCCCATCTGGAGATACGCAGTATTTT.

The chain couples TRBV4-3 to TRBJ2-1, with D possibly TRBD2 on 5 matching bases. V gave up 0 bases and J gave up 6 bases, with 12 bases separating them. The V gene's germline CDR1 is LGHNA and CDR2 YSLEER. This CDR3 contains 15 residues. CDR3 in amino acids: CASSQESLASNEQFF. CDR3 sequence (DNA): TGCGCCAGCAGCCAAGAAAGTCTAGCATCCAATGAGCAGTTCTTC.

This clonotype was picked up a small number of times. The chain links TRBV10-3 to TRBJ2-5, with D perhaps matching TRBD2 (5 bases). V was trimmed by 3 bases and J by 3 bases, leaving 14 bases between them. The CDR3 has 15 residues. Germline loops: CDR1 ENHRY, CDR2 SYGVKD. For the CDR3, the DNA is TGTGCCATCAGTGATGGCGCTAGAGGGAAAGAGACCCAGTACTTC. This codes for CAISDGARGKETQYF.

This clonotype was detected many times. This chain uses TRBV3-1 with TRBJ2-3; no clear D gene. This CDR3 comprises 17 residues. V was cut by 1 base and J by 1 base, with 15 bases left in between. Germline-derived CDR1 and CDR2 are LGHDT and YNNKEL (reference sequence). Here the CDR3 DNA reads TGTGCCAGCAGCCAAGTTCTTAAGGCTATGGGCACAGATACGCAGTATTTT. Amino acids: CASSQVLKAMGTDTQYF.

The V gene is TRBV20-1, the J gene TRBJ2-7, with a tentative D call TRBD1 (6 bases). The CDR3 is made up of 16 amino acids. V was shortened by 6 bases and J by 4 bases, with 25 bases between the two germline ends. Germline assignment: CDR1 DFQATT and CDR2 SNEGSKA (reference sequence). CDR3 DNA: TGCAGTGCCATAGGGGGTGCTAGCCCCCTAGTTTACGAGCAGTACTTC. The encoded protein is CSAIGGASPLVYEQYF.

The J gene is TRBJ2-3, the V gene TRBV7-8, with 9 nucleotides matching TRBD2. CDR1 is SGHVS, CDR2 FQNEAQ, per germline. The CDR3 runs to 15 residues. DNA for the CDR3: TGTGCTTCCCAGAGGGCGGGGGGGAGCACAGATACGCAGTATTTT. Amino acid sequence: CASQRAGGSTDTQYF.

The DNA of the CDR3 is TGTGCCAGCTCACCACTTCCGAGGGACATGAACACTGAAGCTTTCTTT. Translation gives CASSPLPRDMNTEAFF. The genes are TRBV18 and TRBJ1-1; the D gene is possibly TRBD1 (6 bases). CDR3 size: 16 residues. CDR1 is KGHSH and CDR2 is LQKENI in the germline V gene. The V end lost 1 base, the J end lost 0 bases, and 12 bases lay between the germline ends.

The rearrangement joins TRBV6-1 to TRBJ1-2, with D maybe TRBD1 (5 bases). This CDR3 region has 12 residues. In germline, CDR1 is MNHNS, CDR2 SASEGT. Trimming left V 4 bases short and J 8 bases short, with 11 bases between. The CDR3 DNA follows: TGTGCCAGCAGTGCAGGGAATTCGGGCTACACCTTC. Its protein is CASSAGNSGYTF.

The sample holds many counts of this clonotype. V and J are TRBV5-4 and TRBJ2-5, with D maybe TRBD2 (6 bases). CDR1 SGHNT and CDR2 YYREEE come from the germline V gene (reference sequence). V dropped 1 base and J dropped 4 bases, with 8 bases sitting between them. This CDR3 contains 13 residues. This CDR3 reads CASSLRDLETQYF. As DNA, the CDR3 is TGTGCCAGCAGCTTGCGGGACTTAGAGACCCAGTACTTC.

This clonotype turned up a few times. The chain carries TRBV5-6 and TRBJ2-6; perhaps TRBD2 as D (6 bases). This CDR3 contains 15 residues. From germline, CDR1 is SGHDT and CDR2 YYEEEE. Trimming removed 3 bases from V and 4 bases from J, with 11 bases in between. CDR3: CASSSGLPGANVLTF. CDR3 coding DNA: TGTGCCAGCAGCTCGGGACTTCCCGGGGCCAACGTCCTGACTTTC.

The chain has TRBV20-1 and TRBJ2-7; TRBD2 aligns across 10 bases. The CDR3 is 13 amino acids. The V segment lost 6 bases and the J segment 6 bases; nucleotides outside the gene matches: 8. Per germline, CDR1 DFQATT and CDR2 SNEGSKA (reference sequence). This CDR3 reads CSASSGSWGEQYF. Here the CDR3 DNA reads TGCAGTGCCTCTAGCGGGAGCTGGGGCGAGCAGTACTTC.

The chain carries TRBV4-1 and TRBJ2-4; the D gene is possibly TRBD1 (5 bases). V lost 3 bases to trimming and J lost 4 bases, with 19 bases between them. The CDR3 is 17 amino acids. CDR1 is MGHRA, CDR2 YSYEKL, per germline. CDR3 loop: CASSHQGAWPRKNIQYF. The CDR3 nucleotides read TGCGCCAGCAGCCATCAAGGGGCCTGGCCCCGAAAAAACATTCAGTACTTC.

This clonotype was seen only a few times. The chain carries TRBV5-1 and TRBJ1-6; TRBD1 aligns across 9 bases. This CDR3 comprises 14 residues. Germline CDR1 reads SGHRS; CDR2 reads YFSETQ. V shed 4 bases and J 10 bases; nucleotides not matched to a gene: 6. Here the CDR3 DNA reads TGCGCCAGCAGCGAGGGACAGGGCTCGTCACCCCTCCACTTT. This encodes CASSEGQGSSPLHF.

CDR3 DNA: TGTGCCAGCAGCGTCTTCGGGGGCTCTGGAAACACCATATATTTT. Encoded protein: CASSVFGGSGNTIYF. The genes are TRBV9 and TRBJ1-3; D possibly corresponds to TRBD1 (5 bases). CDR1 and CDR2 from the germline V gene are SGDLS and YYNGEE. This CDR3 is 15 amino acids long. The V and J ends lost 2 bases and 0 bases respectively, with 9 bases between them.

CDR3 bases: TGCAGTGCCCTTTCCCCAACTACCGAAGAGACCCAGTACTTC. The encoded protein is CSALSPTTEETQYF. The rearrangement uses TRBV20-1 and TRBJ2-5, with D hard to call. This CDR3 has 14 residues. V gave up 6 bases and J gave up 3 bases, with 17 bases separating them. Germline V CDR1 and CDR2: DFQATT, SNEGSKA (reference sequence).

This clonotype has at least ten counts. V gene TRBV5-1 combines with J gene TRBJ1-1; TRBD1 matches 8 bases. The CDR3 has 14 residues. The V gene end was trimmed by 0 bases and the J gene end by 6 bases; junction bases not matched to a gene: 4. Germline V gene data show CDR1 as SGHRS and CDR2 as YFSETQ. The CDR3 coding sequence is TGCGCCAGCAGCTTGGCTGTGGACAGGGCTGAAGCTTTCTTT. Protein sequence: CASSLAVDRAEAFF.

This clonotype was seen more than once but under ten times. The chain links TRBV5-4 to TRBJ1-2; a possible D gene is TRBD1 (6 bases). Trimming removed 1 base from V and 3 bases from J, with 10 bases in between. The CDR3 totals 14 residues. CDR1 and CDR2 from the germline V gene are SGHNT and YYREEE (reference sequence). In nucleotides, the CDR3 is TGTGCCAGCAGCTTGACAGGGATCGACTATGGCTACACCTTC. Translation gives CASSLTGIDYGYTF.

The sample holds many counts of this clonotype. The rearrangement uses TRBV9 and TRBJ2-3; D tentatively fits TRBD1 or TRBD2 (5 bases each). Trimming stripped 0 bases from V and 2 bases from J, with 13 bases between. There are 16 residues in the CDR3. Germline V gene lookup returns CDR1 SGDLS and CDR2 YYNGEE. CDR3 sequence reads: CASSVGDGALTDTQYF. The CDR3 nucleotides are TGTGCCAGCAGCGTAGGGGACGGGGCCCTCACAGATACGCAGTATTTT.

This clonotype was seen only a few times. This sequence joins TRBV20-1 and TRBJ2-3, with a tentative D call TRBD1 (6 bases). The CDR3 totals 14 residues. From germline, CDR1 is DFQATT and CDR2 SNEGSKA (reference sequence). The ends were cut back, 3 bases at V and 0 bases at J, with 10 bases in the middle. DNA of the CDR3: TGCAGTGCTAGTGGGACATCTAGCACAGATACGCAGTATTTT. This codes for CSASGTSSTDTQYF.